One sample yielded the 21 T cell receptor beta chains listed below, sequenced in a study of OX40 agonist ivuxolimab in advanced cancers. The method was immunoSEQ multiplex PCR; TCRdb's version includes in-frame clones alone and lacks a portion of them. The data hold roughly 69,000 clones, with about 91% observed a single time. The input for sequencing was CD4+ or CD8+ T cells sorted from blood, taken in a trial of the OX40 agonist ivuxolimab. The receptor set was obtained from an adult with an advanced solid tumor such as melanoma, head and neck, liver or kidney cancer.

Only one count was recorded for this clone. The V and J genes are TRBV6-5 and TRBJ2-7; tentatively, D is TRBD2 (6 bases). Germline CDR1 and CDR2: MNHEY and SVGAGI. This CDR3 has 15 residues. Between the trimmed V and J ends, which lost 2 bases and 5 bases, there was a span of 16 bases. The CDR3 region is CASSYVAAGGDEQYF. In DNA form, the CDR3 reads TGTGCCAGCAGTTACGTGGCGGCCGGGGGAGACGAGCAGTACTTC.

V gene TRBV27 combines with J gene TRBJ1-4; D is possibly TRBD1 (6 bases). The CDR3 contains 15 residues. Germline-derived CDR1 and CDR2 are MNHEY and SMNVEV (reference sequence). V lost 6 bases and J 0 bases, leaving 11 bases between the germline ends. The CDR3 nucleotides are TGTGCCAGCAGACCCGCAGGGGCAACTAATGAAAAACTGTTTTTT. Amino acid sequence: CASRPAGATNEKLFF.

The chain couples TRBV5-1 to TRBJ2-1; D perhaps matches TRBD1 (6 bases). The CDR3 spans 16 residues. Germline V CDR1 and CDR2: SGHRS, YFSETQ. The V and J ends lost 4 bases and 0 bases respectively, with 14 bases between them. The CDR3 DNA is TGCGCCAGCAGCCTCCTAGGGGGTCACTCCTACAATGAGCAGTTCTTC. Translating it yields CASSLLGGHSYNEQFF.

V usage is TRBV19 and J usage is TRBJ1-2; D is unresolved. This CDR3 has 13 residues. Trimming removed 3 bases at V and 4 bases at J, with 9 bases between. The V gene's germline CDR1 is LNHDA and CDR2 SQIVND (reference sequence). The CDR3 spells CASSMGGPYGYTF. In DNA form, the CDR3 reads TGTGCCAGTAGTATGGGAGGACCCTATGGCTACACCTTC.

The chain uses TRBV27 and TRBJ2-7; TRBD1 matches at 10 bases. Germline loops: CDR1 MNHEY, CDR2 SMNVEV (reference sequence). This CDR3 comprises 14 residues. V trimming: 5 bases; J trimming: 3 bases; junction bases outside the gene matches: 4. CDR3 bases: TGTGCCAGCAGTCCCGGACAGGGGGGCTACGAGCAGTACGTC. This encodes CASSPGQGGYEQYV.

The J gene is TRBJ2-7, the V gene TRBV10-2, with D possibly being TRBD1 (6 bases). Germline CDR1 is WSHSY and CDR2 is SAAADI. V lost 8 bases and J lost 2, with 10 bases in between. The CDR3 sequence is 12 residues long. The CDR3 nucleotides read TGCGCCAGCTCGACAGGAGCCTACGAGCAGTACTTC. Protein product: CASSTGAYEQYF.

J is TRBJ2-2 and V is TRBV4-3; a weak D match, TRBD2 (6 bases). The CDR3 is 16 residues long. Germline CDR1 reads LGHNA; CDR2 reads YSLEER. V was cut by 3 bases and J by 1 base, with 12 bases left in between. As DNA, the CDR3 is TGCGCCAGCAGCCAGACTAGGTTGGGGAACACCGGGGAGCTGTTTTTT. This translates into CASSQTRLGNTGELFF.

V usage is TRBV9 and J usage is TRBJ2-7; TRBD2 is a possible D gene (5 bases). The CDR3 runs 14 residues. Trimming shortened V by 0 bases and J by 3 bases, and 10 bases separated the two germline ends. Per the germline V gene, CDR1 is SGDLS and CDR2 is YYNGEE. The CDR3 DNA sequence: TGTGCCAGCAGCGTAGCGGACGGAGGCTACGAGCAGTACTTC. Translated, it gives CASSVADGGYEQYF.

The J gene is TRBJ2-5, the V gene TRBV4-1, with TRBD2 matching 7 bases. Germline CDR1 is MGHRA and CDR2 is YSYEKL. Trimming at V came to 1 base and at J to 4 bases, leaving 15 bases not matched to a gene. CDR3 length: 18 residues. CDR3 nucleotides: TGCGCCAGCAGCCAAGCGGGCTCGCGGGGGTACGACCGAGAGACCCAGTACTTC. This gives the protein CASSQAGSRGYDRETQYF.

V usage is TRBV6-4 and J usage is TRBJ1-6, with 9 bases that match TRBD1. J gave up 10 bases and V 2 bases, and 3 bases lay outside the gene matches. From germline, CDR1 is MRHNA and CDR2 SNTAGT. The CDR3 is made up of 14 amino acids. CDR3 loop: CASSDGQGYSPLHF. CDR3 nucleotide sequence: TGTGCCAGCAGTGACGGACAGGGGTACTCACCCCTCCACTTT.

The chain links TRBV27 to TRBJ2-7; D is uncertain. V was shortened by 0 bases and J by 2 bases, with 5 bases between the two germline ends. The CDR3 covers 13 residues. The germline gives CDR1 MNHEY, CDR2 SMNVEV (reference sequence). The CDR3 DNA reads as TGTGCCAGCAGTTTATCAGATACCTACGAGCAGTACTTC. It specifies CASSLSDTYEQYF.

Only one count was recorded for this clone. The chain has TRBV5-6 and TRBJ1-1, with no clear D. The CDR3 is 13 amino acids. CDR1 is SGHDT and CDR2 is YYEEEE in the germline V gene. Trimming took 6 bases from V and 5 from J, leaving 14 bases between them. The CDR3 region has the DNA TGTGCCAGCACACACCGCGGAGGGACTGAAGCTTTCTTT. As protein: CASTHRGGTEAFF.

This clone was seen once. J is TRBJ2-2 and V is TRBV27; D gene uncertain. This CDR3 has 14 residues. The V end was cut by 6 bases, the J end by 6 bases, with 14 bases between. The germline gives CDR1 MNHEY, CDR2 SMNVEV (reference sequence). CDR3 protein: CASRQDLVAGELFF. The CDR3 DNA is TGTGCCAGCAGACAAGATCTAGTGGCCGGGGAGCTGTTTTTT.

The V call is TRBV27, the J call TRBJ2-5; TRBD1 aligns across 7 bases. This CDR3 has 16 residues. With V trimmed by 2 bases and J by 2 bases, 8 bases remained unmatched. Per the germline V gene, CDR1 is MNHEY and CDR2 is SMNVEV (reference sequence). CDR3 sequence reads: CASSLDRALTQETQYF. The CDR3 nucleotides are TGTGCCAGCAGTTTAGACAGGGCATTAACACAAGAGACCCAGTACTTC.

This rearrangement joins TRBV6-4 to TRBJ2-2, with TRBD2 as a possible D gene (6 bases). This CDR3 comprises 13 residues. Per the germline V gene, CDR1 is MRHNA and CDR2 is SNTAGT. V dropped 5 bases and J dropped 5 bases, with 9 bases sitting between them. For the CDR3, the DNA is TGTGCCAGCAGTCTGAGCGGGACCGGGGAGCTGTTTTTT. It is translated as CASSLSGTGELFF.

The table lists this clone with a count of one. The genes are TRBV13 and TRBJ2-7; no definite D call. Germline CDR1 and CDR2: PRHDT and FYEKMQ (reference sequence). Trimming stripped 5 bases from V and 1 base from J, with 9 bases between. The CDR3 contains 13 residues. CDR3 residues: CASSHLGSYEQYF. CDR3 nucleotides: TGTGCCAGCAGCCATCTCGGGTCCTACGAGCAGTACTTC. Combining the CDR3 with reference TRBV13 and TRBJ2-7 gives the whole variable domain AAGVIQSPRHLIKEKRETATLKCYPIPRHDTVYWYQQGPGQDPQFLISFYEKMQSDKGSIPDRFSAQQFSDYHSELNMSSLELGDSALYFCASSHLGSYEQYFGPGTRLTVT.

This clone was seen once. This sequence joins TRBV27 and TRBJ1-4; TRBD1 might be the D (5 bases). Germline V gene data show CDR1 as MNHEY and CDR2 as SMNVEV (reference sequence). Deletions cut 6 bases from V and 8 bases from J, with 16 bases between. The CDR3 covers 14 residues. The CDR3 nucleotides are TGTGCCAGCAGGCTGCTCCAGGGAAACGAAAAACTGTTTTTT. It translates to CASRLLQGNEKLFF.

The chain is built from TRBV7-2 and TRBJ2-4; TRBD2 might be the D (6 bases). The V end lost 1 base, the J end lost 7 bases, and 17 bases lay between the germline ends. CDR3 size: 16 residues. Looked up from germline, CDR1 is SGHTA and CDR2 is FQGNSA. The CDR3 bases are TGTGCCAGCAGCTTAGTTGGGGAGGAGAAGGGGAACATTCAGTACTTC. It codes for CASSLVGEEKGNIQYF.

The J gene is TRBJ2-7, the V gene TRBV27, with TRBD1 matching 8 bases. The CDR3 runs 14 residues. V dropped 4 bases and J dropped 1; count of bases not matched to a gene: 3. Germline loops: CDR1 MNHEY, CDR2 SMNVEV (reference sequence). The CDR3 nucleotides read TGTGCCAGCAGTTGGACAGGGAGGTCCTACGAGCAGTACTTC. Translated, it gives CASSWTGRSYEQYF.

V is TRBV27 and J is TRBJ2-1; 9 bases are shared with TRBD1. Germline CDR1 MNHEY, CDR2 SMNVEV (reference sequence). The junction had 7 bases not matched to a gene; V was cut back by 5 bases and J by 5 bases. CDR3 length: 15 amino acids. In DNA, the CDR3 is TGTGCCAGCAGTAAAGGGACAGGGACGCACAATGAGCAGTTCTTC. Its protein is CASSKGTGTHNEQFF.

The rearrangement links TRBV19 to TRBJ1-1; D remains ambiguous. Trimming stripped 3 bases from V and 4 bases from J, with 6 bases between. This CDR3 is built from 12 residues. Germline values: CDR1 LNHDA, CDR2 SQIVND (reference sequence). The CDR3 region is CASSIPGTEAFF. The CDR3 DNA is TGTGCCAGTAGTATCCCGGGCACTGAAGCTTTCTTT.